This paragraph covers one TCR beta chain sequence. Its specificity is unknown. Extraction and reverse transcription of RNA yielded cDNA as the sequencing template. Sequencing was performed with immunoSEQ multiplex PCR; in TCRdb, only in-frame clones are kept and a portion is missing. This sample has approximately 150,000 clones, with around 51% found just once. These data originate in a study of CD8+ T cells in alopecia areata. Across the study: Tofacitinib treatment spanned 6 to 18 months, with 6 months off drug afterward. General study points: Mice gave a clearer picture of TCR sharing than patients did, possibly for HLA-related reasons. Researchers report lesional scalp, most notably alopecia totalis/universalis, outstripped normal scalp in clonality.

Sequenced material: CD4+ T cells sorted from blood, taken at week 0. This TCR came from a human donor with alopecia areata.

CDR3 in DNA: TGCGCCAGCAGCTTTACCTCGGGACCCGGGGAAAACATTCAGTACTTC. Protein sequence: CASSFTSGPGENIQYF. The chain couples TRBV5-1 to TRBJ2-4; perhaps D is TRBD1 or TRBD2 (5 bases each). This CDR3 spans 16 amino acids. Germline V lookup: CDR1 SGHRS, CDR2 YFSETQ. V shed 2 bases and J shed 5 bases, with 17 bases lying between them.